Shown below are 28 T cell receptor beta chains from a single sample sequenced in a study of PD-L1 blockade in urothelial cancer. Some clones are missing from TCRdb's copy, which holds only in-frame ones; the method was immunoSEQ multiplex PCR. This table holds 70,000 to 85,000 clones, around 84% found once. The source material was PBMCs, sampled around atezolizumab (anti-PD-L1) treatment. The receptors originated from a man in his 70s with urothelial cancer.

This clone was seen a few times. The CDR3 protein is CASSESQGIGEQYF. The CDR3 DNA sequence: TGCGCCAGCAGTGAGTCACAGGGAATAGGGGAGCAGTACTTC. J is TRBJ2-7 and V is TRBV10-1, with D perhaps matching TRBD1 (6 bases). Between the trimmed V and J ends, which lost 0 bases and 7 bases, there was a span of 13 bases. The CDR3 runs 14 residues. Per germline, CDR1 WNHNN and CDR2 SYGVQD (reference sequence).

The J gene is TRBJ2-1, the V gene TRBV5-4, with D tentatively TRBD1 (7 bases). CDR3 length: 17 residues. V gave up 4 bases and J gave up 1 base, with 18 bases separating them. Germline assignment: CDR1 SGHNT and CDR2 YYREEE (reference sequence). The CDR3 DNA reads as TGTGCCAGCAGCGCACGAGGGGGCGGGGCTTCCTACAATGAGCAGTTCTTC. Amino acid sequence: CASSARGGGASYNEQFF. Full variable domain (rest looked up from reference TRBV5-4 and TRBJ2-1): ETGVTQSPTHLIKTRGQQVTLRCSSQSGHNTVSWYQQALGQGPQFIFQYYREEENGRGNFPPRFSGLQFPNYSSELNVNALELDDSALYLCASSARGGGASYNEQFFGPGTRLTVL.

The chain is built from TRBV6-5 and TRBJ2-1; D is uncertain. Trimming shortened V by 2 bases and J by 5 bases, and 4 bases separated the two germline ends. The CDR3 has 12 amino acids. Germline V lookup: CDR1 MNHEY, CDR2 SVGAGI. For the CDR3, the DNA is TGTGCCAGCAGTTACGGGCACAATGAGCAGTTCTTC. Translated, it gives CASSYGHNEQFF.

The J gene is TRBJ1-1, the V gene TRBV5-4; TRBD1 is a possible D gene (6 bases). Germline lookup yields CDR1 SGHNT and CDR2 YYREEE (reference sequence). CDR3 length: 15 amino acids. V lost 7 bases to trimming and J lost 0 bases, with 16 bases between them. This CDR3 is CASRIWGPMNTEAFF. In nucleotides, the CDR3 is TGTGCCAGCCGAATATGGGGGCCCATGAACACTGAAGCTTTCTTT.

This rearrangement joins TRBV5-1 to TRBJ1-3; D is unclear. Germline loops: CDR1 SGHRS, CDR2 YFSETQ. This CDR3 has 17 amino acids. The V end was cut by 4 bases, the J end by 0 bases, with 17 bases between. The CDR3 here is CASSPQASTLSGNTIYF. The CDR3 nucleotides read TGCGCCAGCAGCCCCCAGGCGTCCACTCTCTCTGGAAACACCATATATTTT.

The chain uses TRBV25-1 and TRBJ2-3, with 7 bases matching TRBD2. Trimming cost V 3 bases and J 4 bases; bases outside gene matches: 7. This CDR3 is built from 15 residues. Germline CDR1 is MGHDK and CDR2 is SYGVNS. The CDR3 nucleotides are TGTGCCAGCAGTGAGCGGCGGGAGTTCCCAGATACGCAGTATTTT. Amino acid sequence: CASSERREFPDTQYF.

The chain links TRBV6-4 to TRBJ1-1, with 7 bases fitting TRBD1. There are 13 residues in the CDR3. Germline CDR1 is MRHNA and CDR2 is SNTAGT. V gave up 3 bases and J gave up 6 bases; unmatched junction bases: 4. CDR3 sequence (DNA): TGTGCCAGCAGTGAACAGGGGAGGTCTGAAGCTTTCTTT. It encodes CASSEQGRSEAFF.

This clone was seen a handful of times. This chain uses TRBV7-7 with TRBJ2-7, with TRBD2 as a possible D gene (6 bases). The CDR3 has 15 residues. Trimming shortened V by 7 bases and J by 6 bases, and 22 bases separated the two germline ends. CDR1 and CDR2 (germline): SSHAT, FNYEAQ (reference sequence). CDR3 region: CASITTTSQNTEQYF. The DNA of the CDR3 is TGTGCCAGCATCACTACGACTAGTCAGAACACCGAGCAGTACTTC. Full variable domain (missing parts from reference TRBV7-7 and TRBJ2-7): GAGVSQSPRYKVTKRGQDVTLRCDPISSHATLYWYQQALGQGPEFLTYFNYEAQPDKSGLPSDRFSAERPEGSISTLTIQRTEQRDSAMYRCASITTTSQNTEQYFGPGTRLTVT.

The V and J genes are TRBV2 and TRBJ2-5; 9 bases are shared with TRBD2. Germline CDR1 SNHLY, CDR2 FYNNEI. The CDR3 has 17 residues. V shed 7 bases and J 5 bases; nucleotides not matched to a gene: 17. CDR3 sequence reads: CASTQGVVSGSWETQYF. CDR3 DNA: TGTGCCAGCACCCAAGGGGTCGTTAGCGGGAGTTGGGAGACCCAGTACTTC.

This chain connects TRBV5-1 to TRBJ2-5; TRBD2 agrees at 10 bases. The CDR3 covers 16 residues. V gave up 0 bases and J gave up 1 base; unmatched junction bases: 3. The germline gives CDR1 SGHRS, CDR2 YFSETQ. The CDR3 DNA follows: TGCGCCAGCAGCTTGGCCGAGCGGGAGGGCCAAGAGACCCAGTACTTC. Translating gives CASSLAEREGQETQYF.

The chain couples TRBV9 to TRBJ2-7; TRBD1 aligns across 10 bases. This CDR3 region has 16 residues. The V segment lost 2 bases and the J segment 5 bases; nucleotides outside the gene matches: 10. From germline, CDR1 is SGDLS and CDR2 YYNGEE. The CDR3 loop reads CASSVTGTGVLHEQYF. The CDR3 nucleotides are TGTGCCAGCAGCGTCACCGGGACAGGGGTCCTCCACGAGCAGTACTTC.

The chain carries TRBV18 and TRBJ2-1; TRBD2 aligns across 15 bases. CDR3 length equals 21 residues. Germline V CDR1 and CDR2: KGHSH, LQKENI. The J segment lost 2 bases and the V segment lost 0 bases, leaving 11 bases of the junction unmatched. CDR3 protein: CASSPPDRTSGRGLPYNEQFF. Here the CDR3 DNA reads TGTGCCAGCTCACCACCGGACCGGACTAGCGGGAGGGGACTGCCCTACAATGAGCAGTTCTTC.

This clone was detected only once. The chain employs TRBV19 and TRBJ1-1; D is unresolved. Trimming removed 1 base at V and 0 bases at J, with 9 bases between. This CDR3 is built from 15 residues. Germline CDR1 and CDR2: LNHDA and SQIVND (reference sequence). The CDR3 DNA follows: TGTGCCAGTAGTATAGGCGCGGGAATGAACACTGAAGCTTTCTTT. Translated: CASSIGAGMNTEAFF.

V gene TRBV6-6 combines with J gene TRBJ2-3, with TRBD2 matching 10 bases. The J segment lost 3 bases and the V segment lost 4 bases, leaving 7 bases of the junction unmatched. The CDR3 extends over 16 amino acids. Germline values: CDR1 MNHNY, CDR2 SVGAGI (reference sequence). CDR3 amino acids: CASSSRASGSTDTQYF. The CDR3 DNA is TGTGCCAGCAGTTCACGGGCTAGCGGGAGTACAGATACGCAGTATTTT.

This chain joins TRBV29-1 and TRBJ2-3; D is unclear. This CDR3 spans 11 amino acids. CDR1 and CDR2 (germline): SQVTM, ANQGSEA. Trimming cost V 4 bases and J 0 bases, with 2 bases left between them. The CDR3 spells CSVASTDTQYF. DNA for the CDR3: TGCAGCGTTGCAAGCACAGATACGCAGTATTTT.

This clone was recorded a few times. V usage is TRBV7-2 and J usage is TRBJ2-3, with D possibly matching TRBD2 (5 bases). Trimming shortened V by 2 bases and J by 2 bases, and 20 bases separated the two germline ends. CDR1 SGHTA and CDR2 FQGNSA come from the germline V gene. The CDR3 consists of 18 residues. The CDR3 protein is CASSLSRRSAIITDTQYF. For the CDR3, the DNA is TGTGCCAGCAGCTTAAGCCGTCGTAGCGCGATTATCACAGATACGCAGTATTTT.

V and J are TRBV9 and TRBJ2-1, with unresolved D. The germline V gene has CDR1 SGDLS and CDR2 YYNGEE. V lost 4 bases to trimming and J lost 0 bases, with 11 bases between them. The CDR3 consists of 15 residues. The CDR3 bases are TGTGCCAGCAGCTTACCCTCGGGCTCCTACAATGAGCAGTTCTTC. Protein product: CASSLPSGSYNEQFF. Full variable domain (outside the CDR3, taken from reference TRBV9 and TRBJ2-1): DSGVTQTPKHLITATGQRVTLRCSPRSGDLSVYWYQQSLDQGLQFLIQYYNGEERAKGNILERFSAQQFPDLHSELNLSSLELGDSALYFCASSLPSGSYNEQFFGPGTRLTVL.

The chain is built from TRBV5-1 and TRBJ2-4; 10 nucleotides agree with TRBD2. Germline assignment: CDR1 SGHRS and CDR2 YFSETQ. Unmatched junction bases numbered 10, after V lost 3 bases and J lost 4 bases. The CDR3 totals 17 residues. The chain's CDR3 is CASSSSRLLAGKNIQYF. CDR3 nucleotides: TGCGCCAGCAGCTCTTCCCGTTTACTAGCGGGAAAAAACATTCAGTACTTC.

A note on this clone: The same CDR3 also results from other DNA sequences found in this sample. The CDR3 spells CASSPDRGTEAFF. The DNA for the CDR3 is TGCGCCAGCAGCCCTGACAGGGGAACTGAAGCTTTCTTT. The gene calls are TRBV5-1 and TRBJ1-1; 8 bases agree with TRBD1. This CDR3 has 13 residues. With V trimmed by 4 bases and J by 5 bases, 4 bases remained unmatched. Germline CDR1 and CDR2: SGHRS and YFSETQ. The complete variable domain, with remaining parts taken from reference TRBV5-1 and TRBJ1-1, reads KAGVTQTPRYLIKTRGQQVTLSCSPISGHRSVSWYQQTPGQGLQFLFEYFSETQRNKGNFPGRFSGRQFSNSRSEMNVSTLELGDSALYLCASSPDRGTEAFFGQGTRLTVV.

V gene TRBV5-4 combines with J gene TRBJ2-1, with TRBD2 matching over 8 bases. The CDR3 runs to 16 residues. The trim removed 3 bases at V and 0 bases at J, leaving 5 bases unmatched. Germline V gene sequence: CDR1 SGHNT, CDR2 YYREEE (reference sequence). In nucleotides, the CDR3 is TGTGCCAGCAGCTCGGGAGGGCCGAGCTCCTACAATGAGCAGTTCTTC. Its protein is CASSSGGPSSYNEQFF.

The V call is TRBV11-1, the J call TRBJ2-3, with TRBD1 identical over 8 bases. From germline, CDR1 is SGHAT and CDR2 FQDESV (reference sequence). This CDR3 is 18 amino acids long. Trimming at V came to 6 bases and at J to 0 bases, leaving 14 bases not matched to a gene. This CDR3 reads CASRPDREYPISTDTQYF. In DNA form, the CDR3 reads TGTGCCAGCAGACCGGACAGGGAATATCCAATAAGCACAGATACGCAGTATTTT.

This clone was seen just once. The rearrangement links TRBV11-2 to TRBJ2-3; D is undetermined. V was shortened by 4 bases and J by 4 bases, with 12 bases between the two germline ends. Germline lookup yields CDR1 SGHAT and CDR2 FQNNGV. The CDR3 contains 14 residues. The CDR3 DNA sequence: TGTGCCAGCAGCTCCCCCATAGCCGCAGATACGCAGTATTTT. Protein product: CASSSPIAADTQYF.

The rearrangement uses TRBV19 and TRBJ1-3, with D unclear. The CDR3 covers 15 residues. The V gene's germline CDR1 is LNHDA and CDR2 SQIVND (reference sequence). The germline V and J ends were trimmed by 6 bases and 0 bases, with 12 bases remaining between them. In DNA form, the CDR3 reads TGTGCCAGTAGCCCCCCCGGGTTCTCTGGAAACACCATATATTTT. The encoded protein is CASSPPGFSGNTIYF.

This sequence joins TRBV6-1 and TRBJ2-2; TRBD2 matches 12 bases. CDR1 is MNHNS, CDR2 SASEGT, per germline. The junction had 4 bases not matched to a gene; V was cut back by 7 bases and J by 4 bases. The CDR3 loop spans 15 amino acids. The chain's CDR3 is CASTRTSGTTGELFF. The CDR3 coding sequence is TGTGCCAGCACCCGGACTAGCGGGACCACCGGGGAGCTGTTTTTT.

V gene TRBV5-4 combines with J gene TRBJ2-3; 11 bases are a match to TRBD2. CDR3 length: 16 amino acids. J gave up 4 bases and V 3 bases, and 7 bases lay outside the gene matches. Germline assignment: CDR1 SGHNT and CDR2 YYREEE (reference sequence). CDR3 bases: TGTGCCAGCAGCTCGGTACTAGCGGGAGCGGCAGATACGCAGTATTTT. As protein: CASSSVLAGAADTQYF.

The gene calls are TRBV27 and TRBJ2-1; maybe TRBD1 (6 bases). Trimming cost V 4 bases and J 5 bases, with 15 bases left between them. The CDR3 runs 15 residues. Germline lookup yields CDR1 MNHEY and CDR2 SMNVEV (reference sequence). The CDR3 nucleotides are TGTGCCAGCAGTTACGAACAGGGAATCAACAATGAGCAGTTCTTC. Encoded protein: CASSYEQGINNEQFF.

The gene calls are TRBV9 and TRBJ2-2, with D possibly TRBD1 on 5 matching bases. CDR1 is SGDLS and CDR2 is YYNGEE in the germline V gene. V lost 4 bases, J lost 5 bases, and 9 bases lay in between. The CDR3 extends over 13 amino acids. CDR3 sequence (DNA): TGTGCCAGCAGCCAACAGGTTACCGGGGAGCTGTTTTTT. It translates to CASSQQVTGELFF.

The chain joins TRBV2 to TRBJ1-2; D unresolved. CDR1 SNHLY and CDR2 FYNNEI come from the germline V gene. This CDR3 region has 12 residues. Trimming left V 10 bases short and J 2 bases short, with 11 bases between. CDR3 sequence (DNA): TGTGCCACACCTGGACTGAACTATGGCTACACCTTC. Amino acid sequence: CATPGLNYGYTF. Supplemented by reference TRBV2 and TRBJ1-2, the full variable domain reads EPEVTQTPSHQVTQMGQEVILRCVPISNHLYFYWYRQILGQKVEFLVSFYNNEISEKSEIFDDQFSVERPDGSNFTLKIRSTKLEDSAMYFCATPGLNYGYTFGSGTRLTVV.